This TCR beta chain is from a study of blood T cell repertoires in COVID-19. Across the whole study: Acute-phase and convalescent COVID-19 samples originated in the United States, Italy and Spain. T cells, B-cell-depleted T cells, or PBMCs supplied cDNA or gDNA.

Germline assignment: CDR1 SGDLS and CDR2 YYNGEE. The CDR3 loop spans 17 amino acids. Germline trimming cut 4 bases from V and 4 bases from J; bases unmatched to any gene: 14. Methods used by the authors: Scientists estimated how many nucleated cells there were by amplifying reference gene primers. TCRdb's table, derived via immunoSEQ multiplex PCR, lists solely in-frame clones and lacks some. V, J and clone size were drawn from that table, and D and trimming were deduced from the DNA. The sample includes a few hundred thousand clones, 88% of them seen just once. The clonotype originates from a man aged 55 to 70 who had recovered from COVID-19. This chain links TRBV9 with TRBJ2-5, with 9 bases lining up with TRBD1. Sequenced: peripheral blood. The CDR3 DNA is TGTGCCAGCAGCCCTCCCCCGGGACAGGGAGGGTCAGAGACCCAGTACTTC. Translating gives CASSPPPGQGGSETQYF.